The clone carrying this T cell receptor (beta chain) was observed at least ten times. Its cognate antigen is unknown. V dropped 3 bases and J dropped 5; count of bases not matched to a gene: 7. Germline CDR1 and CDR2: SGHNT and YYREEE (reference sequence). The CDR3 has 15 residues. This specimen comes from a study of T-cell reconstitution after alpha-beta-depleted transplantation in children. General observations from the study: Alpha-beta T cells about two months after transplant reportedly derived from several hundred expanded graft clones.

Unique molecular identifiers featured in how the TCRbeta library was prepared. One entry per CDR3 protein, called by TCRdb with MiXCR from the PCR reads. This table has about 260,000 distinct CDR3 sequences, around 10% appearing once. This sequence was found in a male patient between 2 and 10 years old who had a stem cell transplant for chronic granulomatous disease, so the T cells may come from the graft donor. The sample consisted of peripheral blood, taken 180 days after TCRalphabeta/CD19-depleted stem cell transplant. The chain joins TRBV5-4 to TRBJ2-1; 8 nucleotides line up with TRBD1. The chain's CDR3 is CASSSRDRYNNEQFF. CDR3 nucleotide sequence: TGTGCCAGCAGCTCCCGGGACAGGTACAACAATGAGCAGTTCTTC.